The 26 T cell receptor beta chains reported below all come from one sample, sequenced in a study of PD-1 blockade in classical Hodgkin lymphoma. Repertoires were generated with immunoSEQ multiplex PCR, while TCRdb's copy carries only in-frame clones and drops some. The table records 65,000 to 95,000 clones, roughly nine tenths of them present only once. Every one of the patients relapsed after autologous stem cell transplantation (brentuximab vedotin exposure was variable). The sequencing used peripheral blood mononuclear cells (PBMCs), collected at baseline. These receptors were collected from a human donor with classical Hodgkin lymphoma.

V and J are TRBV19 and TRBJ1-4; D ambiguous. Trimming cost V 3 bases and J 1 base, with 6 bases left between them. The CDR3 length is 14 residues. From germline, CDR1 is LNHDA and CDR2 SQIVND (reference sequence). The chain's CDR3 is CASSIVRTNEKLFF. Written as DNA, the CDR3 is TGTGCCAGTAGTATTGTCAGAACTAATGAAAAACTGTTTTTT.

This sequence joins TRBV19 and TRBJ1-5, with D uncertain. CDR3 length equals 13 residues. V shed 1 base and J shed 7 bases, with 8 bases lying between them. The germline CDR1 and CDR2 sequences are LNHDA and SQIVND (reference sequence). The CDR3 sequence: CASSIGLGQPQHF. As DNA, the CDR3 is TGTGCCAGTAGTATAGGGTTGGGCCAGCCCCAGCATTTT. The full variable domain, with the rest looked up from reference TRBV19 and TRBJ1-5, is DGGITQSPKYLFRKEGQNVTLSCEQNLNHDAMYWYRQDPGQGLRLIYYSQIVNDFQKGDIAEGYSVSREKKESFPLTVTSAQKNPTAFYLCASSIGLGQPQHFGDGTRLSIL.

V usage is TRBV5-5 and J usage is TRBJ1-1; D uncertain. From germline, CDR1 is SGHKS and CDR2 YYEKEE (reference sequence). CDR3 size: 16 residues. V lost 0 bases to trimming and J lost 0 bases, with 12 bases between them. CDR3 protein: CASSLGLATLNTEAFF. The CDR3 nucleotides are TGTGCCAGCAGCTTGGGGTTGGCCACCCTGAACACTGAAGCTTTCTTT.

The chain carries TRBV27 and TRBJ2-7; 11 bases match TRBD2. Trimming removed 4 bases from V and 6 bases from J; junction bases left unmatched: 11. Germline V CDR1 and CDR2: MNHEY, SMNVEV (reference sequence). This CDR3 is 16 amino acids long. The CDR3 sequence is CASSSTPSGRNPEQYF. The CDR3 DNA sequence: TGTGCCAGCAGTTCCACCCCTAGCGGGAGGAACCCCGAGCAGTACTTC.

This chain connects TRBV18 to TRBJ2-3; a weak D match, TRBD1 (5 bases). V was pared by 0 bases and J by 1 base, with 5 bases between. Germline CDR1 KGHSH, CDR2 LQKENI. The CDR3 spans 14 residues. The CDR3 coding sequence is TGTGCCAGCTCACCACCAGGGGGCACAGATACGCAGTATTTT. This sequence encodes CASSPPGGTDTQYF.

V usage is TRBV5-1 and J usage is TRBJ1-4, with 9 bases that match TRBD1. With 4 bases clipped from V and 6 bases from J, the junction kept 7 bases outside the gene matches. This CDR3 comprises 15 residues. In germline, CDR1 is SGHRS, CDR2 YFSETQ. The CDR3 region has the DNA TGCGCCAGCAGCCGACAGGGGGTTCGGGATGAAAAACTGTTTTTT. Protein sequence: CASSRQGVRDEKLFF. Full variable domain (outside the CDR3, taken from reference TRBV5-1 and TRBJ1-4): KAGVTQTPRYLIKTRGQQVTLSCSPISGHRSVSWYQQTPGQGLQFLFEYFSETQRNKGNFPGRFSGRQFSNSRSEMNVSTLELGDSALYLCASSRQGVRDEKLFFGSGTQLSVL.

The chain recombines TRBV7-6 with TRBJ2-4; 7 bases are a match to TRBD1. CDR1 SGHVS and CDR2 FNYEAQ come from the germline V gene. The CDR3 runs 14 residues. V lost 4 bases and J lost 9; bases outside the gene matches: 9. The CDR3 coding sequence is TGTGCCAGCAGCTCGGGACAGCCAACGGGCATTCAGTACTTC. Translation: CASSSGQPTGIQYF.

This chain joins TRBV7-9 and TRBJ1-5; D not resolved. Germline V lookup: CDR1 SEHNR, CDR2 FQNEAQ (reference sequence). Trimming stripped 10 bases from V and 2 bases from J, with 12 bases between. The CDR3 length is 13 residues. CDR3 DNA sequence: TGTGCCACATCGGTGCAGGGCAATCAGCCCCAGCATTTT. Its protein product is CATSVQGNQPQHF. The full variable domain, its missing parts supplied by reference TRBV7-9 and TRBJ1-5, is DTGVSQNPRHKITKRGQNVTFRCDPISEHNRLYWYRQTLGQGPEFLTYFQNEAQLEKSRLLSDRFSAERPKGSFSTLEIQRTEQGDSAMYLCATSVQGNQPQHFGDGTRLSIL.

J is TRBJ1-1 and V is TRBV18, with 7 bases fitting TRBD1. V shed 3 bases, J shed 3 bases, and the junction held 10 bases outside the gene matches. The CDR3 runs to 16 residues. Germline lookup yields CDR1 KGHSH and CDR2 LQKENI. CDR3 nucleotides: TGTGCCAGCTCACCGAGGAGGGGGCAGGGATACACTGAAGCTTTCTTT. Protein product: CASSPRRGQGYTEAFF.

The sample holds a few counts of this clone. V usage is TRBV30 and J usage is TRBJ1-1; no clear D gene. The CDR3 consists of 12 residues. CDR1 is GTSNPN and CDR2 is SVGIG in the germline V gene (reference sequence). V dropped 0 bases and J dropped 3 bases, with 5 bases sitting between them. DNA for the CDR3: TGTGCCTGGAGTGTGTCTTACACTGAAGCTTTCTTT. It specifies CAWSVSYTEAFF.

The gene calls are TRBV21-1 and TRBJ2-1. TRBV21-1 is a known pseudogene. The CDR3 length is 21 residues. This CDR3 reads CASSKIVMELRWDGKYNEQFF. CDR3 coding DNA: TGTGCCAGCAGCAAAATCGTTATGGAGTTAAGGTGGGACGGGAAATACAATGAGCAGTTCTTC.

This clone was detected only once. The V call is TRBV5-6, the J call TRBJ2-5; 8 bases are shared with TRBD1. CDR1 is SGHDT and CDR2 is YYEEEE in the germline V gene. The CDR3 runs to 13 residues. With V trimmed by 5 bases and J by 4 bases, 4 bases remained unmatched. The CDR3 loop reads CASSSQGAETQYF. The CDR3 nucleotides read TGTGCCAGCAGTTCTCAGGGGGCAGAGACCCAGTACTTC.

J is TRBJ2-2 and V is TRBV14, with a weak D call TRBD1 (6 bases). V lost 2 bases to trimming and J lost 6 bases, with 13 bases between them. CDR3 length: 15 residues. In germline, CDR1 is SGHDN, CDR2 FVKESK. This CDR3 is CASSQITGMPGELFF. The CDR3 bases are TGTGCCAGCAGCCAAATTACAGGGATGCCCGGGGAGCTGTTTTTT.

The V and J genes are TRBV11-2 and TRBJ1-2; D not certain. CDR1 and CDR2 (germline): SGHAT, FQNNGV. This CDR3 comprises 13 residues. With 5 bases removed from V and 0 bases from J, the gap between germline ends came to 7 bases. Written as DNA, the CDR3 is TGTGCCAGCAGCATTACAGCTAACTATGGCTACACCTTC. Amino acids: CASSITANYGYTF.

In DNA, the CDR3 is TGCGCCAGCAGCCCGCAACCGGGCCTCGGGGAGACCCAGTACTTC. Translated: CASSPQPGLGETQYF. The chain carries TRBV4-1 and TRBJ2-5; D is undetermined. Trimming removed 4 bases at V and 5 bases at J, with 17 bases between. Germline assignment: CDR1 MGHRA and CDR2 YSYEKL. The CDR3 extends over 15 amino acids.

A single count supports this clone. The V gene is TRBV4-1, the J gene TRBJ2-7; 7 bases are shared with TRBD2. CDR3 length equals 17 residues. Losses at the gene ends were 4 bases for V and 5 bases for J; bases not matched to a gene: 17. The V gene's germline CDR1 is MGHRA and CDR2 YSYEKL. CDR3 in amino acids: CASSPQDITAGRHEQYF. DNA of the CDR3: TGCGCCAGCAGCCCACAAGATATAACAGCGGGGCGCCACGAGCAGTACTTC.

V is TRBV5-1 and J is TRBJ2-7, with 14 bases aligning to TRBD2. After removal of 3 bases from V and 4 bases from J, the junction contained 9 bases not matched to a gene. From germline, CDR1 is SGHRS and CDR2 YFSETQ. The CDR3 has 17 amino acids. As DNA, the CDR3 is TGCGCCAGCAGCTGGGGGACTAGCGGGAGCGTTGTTTACGAGCAGTACTTC. Protein: CASSWGTSGSVVYEQYF.

The V gene is TRBV15, the J gene TRBJ2-2; D uncertain. Trimming left V 0 bases short and J 5 bases short, with 7 bases between. This CDR3 is 14 amino acids long. In germline, CDR1 is LNHNV, CDR2 YYDKDF (reference sequence). CDR3 loop: CATSRDIGTGELFF. The CDR3 region has the DNA TGTGCCACCAGCAGAGATATCGGGACCGGGGAGCTGTTTTTT. Full variable domain (outside the CDR3, taken from reference TRBV15 and TRBJ2-2): DAMVIQNPRYQVTQFGKPVTLSCSQTLNHNVMYWYQQKSSQAPKLLFHYYDKDFNNEADTPDNFQSRRPNTSFCFLDIRSPGLGDTAMYLCATSRDIGTGELFFGEGSRLTVL.

V usage is TRBV5-1 and J usage is TRBJ1-5; D remains unclear. The germline V gene has CDR1 SGHRS and CDR2 YFSETQ. CDR3 length: 13 residues. The V and J ends lost 4 bases and 4 bases respectively, with 9 bases between them. The CDR3 DNA reads as TGCGCCAGCAGCGGCGACCCGAATCAGCCCCAGCATTTT. Protein: CASSGDPNQPQHF.

The chain uses TRBV7-2 and TRBJ2-7; D is perhaps TRBD2 (5 bases). Germline CDR1 and CDR2: SGHTA and FQGNSA. The CDR3 runs 14 residues. V lost 3 bases, J lost 0 bases, and 9 bases lay in between. The CDR3 loop reads CASSFREGSYEQYF. As DNA, the CDR3 is TGTGCCAGCAGCTTCCGGGAAGGCTCCTACGAGCAGTACTTC.

This chain uses TRBV28 with TRBJ2-7; 9 bases map to TRBD1. Germline V CDR1 and CDR2: MDHEN, SYDVKM. The CDR3 spans 15 residues. V lost 5 bases and J lost 2; bases outside the gene matches: 7. CDR3 region: CASSPRDRATYEQYF. CDR3 coding DNA: TGTGCCAGCAGTCCCCGGGACAGGGCTACCTACGAGCAGTACTTC.

The V and J genes are TRBV25-1 and TRBJ2-2; no firm D call. The germline gives CDR1 MGHDK, CDR2 SYGVNS. This CDR3 has 16 amino acids. V shed 7 bases and J shed 6 bases, with 21 bases lying between them. The DNA for the CDR3 is TGTGCCAGCACCGCGTTCGTCGGGCGCGGTCCCGGGGAGCTGTTTTTT. This sequence encodes CASTAFVGRGPGELFF.

For the CDR3, the DNA is TGTGCCAGCAGCTACGAGCGGAGTAGGAGCACAGATACGCAGTATTTT. Protein sequence: CASSYERSRSTDTQYF. The chain combines TRBV5-4 with TRBJ2-3, with D perhaps matching TRBD2 (5 bases). The V end was cut by 3 bases, the J end by 0 bases, with 14 bases between. CDR3 length: 16 residues. Germline loops: CDR1 SGHNT, CDR2 YYREEE (reference sequence).

V is TRBV19 and J is TRBJ2-1; possibly TRBD1 for D (6 bases). V lost 4 bases to trimming and J lost 0 bases, with 13 bases between them. Germline V gene sequence: CDR1 LNHDA, CDR2 SQIVND (reference sequence). The CDR3 has 16 residues. CDR3 DNA sequence: TGTGCCAGTAGTAACGTCCAGGGGAGCTCCTACAATGAGCAGTTCTTC. Protein product: CASSNVQGSSYNEQFF.

The V and J genes are TRBV5-4 and TRBJ2-3, with 7 positions matching TRBD2. This CDR3 has 16 amino acids. The trim removed 3 bases at V and 0 bases at J, leaving 7 bases unmatched. CDR1 SGHNT and CDR2 YYREEE come from the germline V gene (reference sequence). The CDR3 is CASSYGTTRSTDTQYF. The CDR3 nucleotides are TGTGCCAGCAGCTACGGGACTACCCGGAGCACAGATACGCAGTATTTT.

V usage is TRBV19 and J usage is TRBJ2-7; 7 positions match TRBD2. CDR3 length: 14 residues. Trimming cost V 3 bases and J 2 bases; bases outside gene matches: 4. Germline V CDR1 and CDR2: LNHDA, SQIVND (reference sequence). DNA of the CDR3: TGTGCCAGTAGTATCACAAGCGGGGCCTACGAGCAGTACTTC. Residues: CASSITSGAYEQYF.